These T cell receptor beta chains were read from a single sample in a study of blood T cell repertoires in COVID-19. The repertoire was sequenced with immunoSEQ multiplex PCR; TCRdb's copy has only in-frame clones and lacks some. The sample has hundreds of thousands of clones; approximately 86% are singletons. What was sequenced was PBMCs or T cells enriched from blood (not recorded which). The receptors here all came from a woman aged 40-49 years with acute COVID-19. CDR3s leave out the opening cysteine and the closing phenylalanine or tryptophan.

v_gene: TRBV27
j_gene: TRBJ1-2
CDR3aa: ASSPRRDSPGYT

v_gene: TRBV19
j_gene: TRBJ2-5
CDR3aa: ASSVGLAGPGAQY

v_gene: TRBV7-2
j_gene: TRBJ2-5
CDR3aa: ASSLASLSSETQY

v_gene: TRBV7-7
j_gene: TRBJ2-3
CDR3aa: ASKLSAGEDTQY

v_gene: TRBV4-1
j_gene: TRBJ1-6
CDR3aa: ASSQGSGRSEHSPLH

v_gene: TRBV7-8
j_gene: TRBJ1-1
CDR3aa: ASSLGGFLTEAF

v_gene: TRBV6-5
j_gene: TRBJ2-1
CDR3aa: ASRPDRVAEQF

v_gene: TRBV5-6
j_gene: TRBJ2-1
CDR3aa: ASSLQGLAGTGEQF

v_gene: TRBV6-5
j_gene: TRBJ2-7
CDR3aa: ASSYPGQSYEQY

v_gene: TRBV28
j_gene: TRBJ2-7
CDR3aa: ASSFDSAPYEQY

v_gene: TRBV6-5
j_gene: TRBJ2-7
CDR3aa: ASSYGGQNYEQY

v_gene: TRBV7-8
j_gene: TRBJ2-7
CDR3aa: ASSLGLAGAQTSSSYEQY

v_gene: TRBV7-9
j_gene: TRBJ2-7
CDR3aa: ASSPPTGENYEQY

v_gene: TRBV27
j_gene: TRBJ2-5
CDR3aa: ASSFFGGATKTQY

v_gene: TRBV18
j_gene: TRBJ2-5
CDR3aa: ASSPAGDSQETQY

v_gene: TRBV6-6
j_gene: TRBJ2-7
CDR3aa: ASSTSLAGVEEQY